These T cell receptor beta chains were read from a single sample in a study of cytomegalovirus exposure and HLA in healthy donors. The method was immunoSEQ multiplex PCR; TCRdb's version includes in-frame clones alone and lacks a portion of them. The table shows more than 200,000 clones, with roughly 90% occurring only once. The sample was PBMCs. The receptors were gathered from a man younger than 35 in good health and CMV-seropositive. CDR3s include the opening cysteine and the closing phenylalanine or tryptophan. D genes are given only for firm matches. Size is stated for part of the rows, as once, few or many counts, or as a class when the clone is expanded.

size: -
D: -
V: TRBV5-6
J: TRBJ1-2
CDR3: CASSYGGNGYTF
DNA: TGTGCCAGCAGCTACGGGGGCAATGGCTACACCTTC

size: -
D: -
V: TRBV5-1
J: TRBJ2-2
CDR3: CASSLFQGSTGELFF
DNA: TGCGCCAGCAGCTTGTTTCAGGGAAGCACCGGGGAGCTGTTTTTT

size: -
D: TRBD1
V: TRBV28
J: TRBJ1-2
CDR3: CASSRPGQGAFYGYTF
DNA: TGTGCCAGCAGTCGTCCGGGACAGGGGGCCTTCTATGGCTACACCTTC

size: few
D: TRBD1
V: TRBV7-2
J: TRBJ1-1
CDR3: CASSPRTGAEAFF
DNA: TGTGCCAGCAGCCCTCGGACAGGGGCCGAAGCTTTCTTT

size: -
D: TRBD1
V: TRBV5-6
J: TRBJ2-7
CDR3: CASSKRQGEEQYF
DNA: TGTGCCAGCAGCAAGAGACAGGGAGAAGAGCAGTACTTC

size: -
D: -
V: TRBV27
J: TRBJ2-2
CDR3: CASSLGLTNTGELFF
DNA: TGTGCCAGCAGTTTAGGGTTAACAAACACCGGGGAGCTGTTTTTT

size: -
D: -
V: TRBV5-4
J: TRBJ2-6
CDR3: CASSSGPGANVLTF
DNA: TGTGCCAGCAGCTCGGGGCCTGGGGCCAACGTCCTGACTTTC

size: -
D: -
V: TRBV30
J: TRBJ1-1
CDR3: CAWSAGTSRDTEAFF
DNA: TGTGCCTGGAGTGCCGGGACATCTCGGGACACTGAAGCTTTCTTT

size: -
D: TRBD2
V: TRBV5-5
J: TRBJ2-1
CDR3: CASSRSTSGDYNEQFF
DNA: TGTGCCAGCAGCCGGTCGACTAGCGGGGATTACAATGAGCAGTTCTTC

size: -
D: TRBD1
V: TRBV6-4
J: TRBJ1-2
CDR3: CASRGQGGYGYTF
DNA: TGTGCCAGCAGGGGACAGGGCGGCTATGGCTACACCTTC

size: -
D: -
V: TRBV29-1
J: TRBJ2-4
CDR3: CSVEVGLAKNIQYF
DNA: TGCAGCGTTGAGGTGGGCCTAGCCAAAAACATTCAGTACTTC

size: -
D: -
V: TRBV13
J: TRBJ1-2
CDR3: CASSLDRLRVGYTF
DNA: TGTGCCAGCAGCTTGGACCGACTGCGGGTCGGCTACACCTTC

size: -
D: TRBD2
V: TRBV25-1
J: TRBJ2-1
CDR3: CASSERDYYNEQFF
DNA: TGTGCCAGCAGTGAACGGGACTACTACAATGAGCAGTTCTTC

size: -
D: -
V: TRBV9
J: TRBJ1-1
CDR3: CASSVSLDSPNTEAFF
DNA: TGTGCCAGCAGCGTAAGTTTGGACAGCCCGAACACTGAAGCTTTCTTT

size: once
D: -
V: TRBV13
J: TRBJ2-7
CDR3: CASSVSGLKFSYEQYF
DNA: TGTGCCAGCAGCGTCTCCGGACTAAAATTCTCCTACGAGCAGTACTTC

size: -
D: TRBD1
V: TRBV6-5
J: TRBJ1-1
CDR3: CASSYRGRGTEAFF
DNA: TGTGCCAGCAGCTACAGGGGGCGGGGGACTGAAGCTTTCTTT

size: -
D: -
V: TRBV7-7
J: TRBJ2-2
CDR3: CASSLYQNTGELFF
DNA: TGTGCCAGCAGCTTATACCAGAACACCGGGGAGCTGTTTTTT

size: -
D: TRBD1
V: TRBV4-3
J: TRBJ1-2
CDR3: CASSQRQGIGYGYTF
DNA: TGCGCCAGCAGCCAACGACAGGGGATAGGGTATGGCTACACCTTC

size: -
D: TRBD1
V: TRBV7-2
J: TRBJ1-2
CDR3: CASSLAPYTGGGYTF
DNA: TGTGCCAGCAGCTTAGCCCCGTATACAGGGGGTGGCTACACCTTC

size: -
D: -
V: TRBV4-2
J: TRBJ1-1
CDR3: CASSQDLNTEAFF
DNA: TGTGCCAGCAGCCAAGATCTGAACACTGAAGCTTTCTTT

size: -
D: TRBD1
V: TRBV28
J: TRBJ2-5
CDR3: CASSSRQGAPETQYF
DNA: TGTGCCAGCAGTAGCAGACAGGGGGCGCCGGAGACCCAGTACTTC

size: -
D: -
V: TRBV27
J: TRBJ2-1
CDR3: CASSPRERLVRNEQFF
DNA: TGTGCCAGCAGTCCGCGAGAGAGACTAGTCCGTAATGAGCAGTTCTTC

size: -
D: TRBD2
V: TRBV29-1
J: TRBJ2-1
CDR3: CSVGRTSGDYNEQFF
DNA: TGCAGCGTTGGTCGGACTAGCGGGGACTACAATGAGCAGTTCTTC

size: -
D: -
V: TRBV4-1
J: TRBJ2-3
CDR3: CASSQDSTSVDTQYF
DNA: TGCGCCAGCAGCCAAGATTCCACCTCCGTAGATACGCAGTATTTT

size: -
D: TRBD2
V: TRBV28
J: TRBJ2-7
CDR3: CASSLYATSGSYEQYF
DNA: TGTGCCAGCAGTTTATATGCGACTAGCGGTTCCTACGAGCAGTACTTC

size: -
D: -
V: TRBV20-1
J: TRBJ2-7
CDR3: CSARLRGEQYF
DNA: TGCAGTGCTAGATTGAGGGGAGAGCAGTACTTC

size: -
D: -
V: TRBV4-2
J: TRBJ1-1
CDR3: CASSQEWGTEAFF
DNA: TGTGCCAGCAGCCAAGAATGGGGGACCGAAGCTTTCTTT

size: -
D: -
V: TRBV27
J: TRBJ2-2
CDR3: CASSLRTGLNTGELFF
DNA: TGTGCCAGCAGTTTACGTACGGGATTGAACACCGGGGAGCTGTTTTTT

size: -
D: TRBD2
V: TRBV15
J: TRBJ2-1
CDR3: CATSRPLAGGIVLQFF
DNA: TGTGCCACCAGCAGACCTCTAGCGGGAGGGATCGTGCTGCAGTTCTTC

size: -
D: TRBD2
V: TRBV7-9
J: TRBJ2-1
CDR3: CASSLRREGHEQFF
DNA: TGTGCCAGCAGCTTAAGGCGGGAGGGCCATGAGCAGTTCTTC

size: -
D: TRBD1
V: TRBV27
J: TRBJ2-7
CDR3: CASSLRDRGGEQYF
DNA: TGTGCCAGCAGTTTAAGGGACAGGGGTGGCGAGCAGTACTTC

size: -
D: -
V: TRBV15
J: TRBJ1-1
CDR3: CATSRDPGPGTEAFF
DNA: TGTGCCACCAGCAGAGACCCGGGTCCGGGAACTGAAGCTTTCTTT

size: -
D: -
V: TRBV4-1
J: TRBJ2-2
CDR3: CASSHQRRIGELFF
DNA: TGCGCCAGCAGCCATCAGCGTCGGATCGGGGAGCTGTTTTTT

size: -
D: TRBD2
V: TRBV6-4
J: TRBJ2-5
CDR3: CASSQTSGSVETQYF
DNA: TGTGCCAGCAGCCAGACTAGCGGGAGTGTGGAGACCCAGTACTTC

size: -
D: -
V: TRBV7-2
J: TRBJ2-5
CDR3: CASSPVRQETQYF
DNA: TGTGCCAGCAGCCCCGTCAGACAAGAGACCCAGTACTTC

size: -
D: -
V: TRBV6-1
J: TRBJ1-1
CDR3: CASSESAGGYTEAFF
DNA: TGTGCCAGCAGTGAATCCGCGGGGGGGTACACTGAAGCTTTCTTT

size: -
D: -
V: TRBV12-1
J: TRBJ2-1
CDR3: CASSFILADYNEQFF
DNA: TGTGCCAGCAGCTTCATCCTAGCGGACTACAATGAGCAGTTCTTC

size: few
D: -
V: TRBV6-5
J: TRBJ2-7
CDR3: CASNPGPPLEQYF
DNA: TGTGCCAGCAACCCGGGACCCCCTCTCGAGCAGTACTTC

size: -
D: -
V: TRBV4-3
J: TRBJ1-2
CDR3: CASSQDVGAGHTF
DNA: TGCGCCAGCAGCCAAGACGTGGGGGCCGGGCACACCTTC

size: -
D: TRBD1
V: TRBV5-1
J: TRBJ2-7
CDR3: CASSTDRGGMNEQYF
DNA: TGCGCCAGCAGCACTGACAGGGGGGGAATGAACGAGCAGTACTTC

size: -
D: -
V: TRBV5-1
J: TRBJ2-5
CDR3: CASSPRDRQETQYF
DNA: TGCGCCAGCAGCCCCAGGGACCGTCAAGAGACCCAGTACTTC

size: -
D: -
V: TRBV19
J: TRBJ2-7
CDR3: CASRRTGEGEQYF
DNA: TGTGCCAGTAGACGGACGGGAGAGGGCGAGCAGTACTTC

size: -
D: TRBD2
V: TRBV27
J: TRBJ2-2
CDR3: CAGRGGTGELFF
DNA: TGTGCCGGGCGGGGGGGCACCGGGGAGCTGTTTTTT

size: -
D: -
V: TRBV2
J: TRBJ2-2
CDR3: CASSVTRINTGELFF
DNA: TGTGCCAGCAGTGTGACCAGAATTAACACCGGGGAGCTGTTTTTT

size: -
D: TRBD1
V: TRBV6-5
J: TRBJ1-2
CDR3: CASSYTGDGYTF
DNA: TGTGCCAGCAGTTATACAGGGGATGGCTACACCTTC

size: -
D: -
V: TRBV13
J: TRBJ2-5
CDR3: CASSFVSQETQYF
DNA: TGTGCCAGCAGCTTTGTCAGCCAAGAGACCCAGTACTTC

size: once
D: -
V: TRBV27
J: TRBJ1-5
CDR3: CASSLRSGWGQPQHF
DNA: TGTGCCAGCAGTTTGCGGTCGGGGTGGGGGCAGCCCCAGCATTTT

size: -
D: -
V: TRBV18
J: TRBJ2-7
CDR3: CASSPNPYEQYF
DNA: TGTGCCAGCTCACCAAACCCCTACGAGCAGTACTTC

size: -
D: -
V: TRBV27
J: TRBJ2-2
CDR3: CASSLGIISGELFF
DNA: TGTGCCAGCAGCTTAGGGATCATTAGCGGGGAGCTGTTTTTT

size: -
D: -
V: TRBV6-6
J: TRBJ2-1
CDR3: CASSYTPGTEQFF
DNA: TGTGCCAGCAGTTACACCCCGGGGACCGAGCAGTTCTTC

size: -
D: -
V: TRBV9
J: TRBJ2-7
CDR3: CASSVDEGMNYEQYF
DNA: TGTGCCAGCAGCGTAGATGAAGGGATGAATTACGAGCAGTACTTC

size: -
D: -
V: TRBV6-1
J: TRBJ2-2
CDR3: CASSNLRESGELFF
DNA: TGTGCCAGCAGTAACCTGAGGGAATCCGGGGAGCTGTTTTTT

size: -
D: TRBD2
V: TRBV5-1
J: TRBJ2-7
CDR3: CASSSGSGAYEQYF
DNA: TGCGCCAGCAGCTCGGGTAGCGGGGCTTACGAGCAGTACTTC

size: -
D: -
V: TRBV9
J: TRBJ2-7
CDR3: CASSVGGLSYEQYF
DNA: TGTGCCAGCAGCGTAGGAGGACTTTCCTACGAGCAGTACTTC

size: -
D: -
V: TRBV29-1
J: TRBJ2-1
CDR3: CSVELGGPKYNEQFF
DNA: TGCAGCGTTGAGCTAGGGGGGCCAAAATACAATGAGCAGTTCTTC